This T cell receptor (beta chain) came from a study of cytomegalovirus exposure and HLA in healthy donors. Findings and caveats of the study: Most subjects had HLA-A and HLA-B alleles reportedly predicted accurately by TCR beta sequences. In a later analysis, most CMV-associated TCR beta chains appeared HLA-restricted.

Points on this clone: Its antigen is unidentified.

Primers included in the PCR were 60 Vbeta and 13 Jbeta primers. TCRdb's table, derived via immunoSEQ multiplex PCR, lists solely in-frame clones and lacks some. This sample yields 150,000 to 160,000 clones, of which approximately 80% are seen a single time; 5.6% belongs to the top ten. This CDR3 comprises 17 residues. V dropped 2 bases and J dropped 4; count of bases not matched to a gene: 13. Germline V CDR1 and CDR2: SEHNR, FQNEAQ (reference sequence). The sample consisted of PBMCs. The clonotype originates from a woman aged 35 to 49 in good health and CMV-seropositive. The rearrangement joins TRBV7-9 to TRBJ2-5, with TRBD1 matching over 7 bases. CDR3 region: CASSLYVITGDAETQYF. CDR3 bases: TGTGCCAGCAGCTTATACGTTATTACAGGGGACGCAGAGACCCAGTACTTC. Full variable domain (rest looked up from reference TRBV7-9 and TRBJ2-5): DTGVSQNPRHKITKRGQNVTFRCDPISEHNRLYWYRQTLGQGPEFLTYFQNEAQLEKSRLLSDRFSAERPKGSFSTLEIQRTEQGDSAMYLCASSLYVITGDAETQYFGPGTRLLVL.